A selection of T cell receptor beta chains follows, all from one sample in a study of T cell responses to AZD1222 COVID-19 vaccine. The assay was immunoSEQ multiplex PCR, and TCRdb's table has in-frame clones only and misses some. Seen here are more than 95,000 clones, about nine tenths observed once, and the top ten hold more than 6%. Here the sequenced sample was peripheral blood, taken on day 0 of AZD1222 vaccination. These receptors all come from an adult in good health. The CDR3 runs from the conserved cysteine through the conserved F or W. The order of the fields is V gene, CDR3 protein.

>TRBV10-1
CASSESGGSHEQFF
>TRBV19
CASSIGPLQPQHF
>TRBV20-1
CSGQGNNEQFF
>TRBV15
CATSSGGQGAGETQYF
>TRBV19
CASSQSREAFF
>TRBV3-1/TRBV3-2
CASSQGFTWDEKLFF
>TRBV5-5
CASSLMTDSNQPQHF
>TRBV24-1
CATSDRTGGDQPQHF
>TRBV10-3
CATSGSYTGELFF
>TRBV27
CASSSRENSPLHF
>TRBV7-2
CASSLAGAGTQYF
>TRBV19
CASSSTVSNQPQHF
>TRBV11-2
CASSLDRGYEQYF
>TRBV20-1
CSASRGTGMDEQYF
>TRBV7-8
CASSLLRGEDEKLFF
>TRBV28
CASSPSTGARFNEKLFF
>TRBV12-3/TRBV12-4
CASSWGETEAFF
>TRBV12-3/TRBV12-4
CATGVRRYNEQFF
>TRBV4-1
CASGLRSGTENTGELFF
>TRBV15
CATSFRDRSFFGELFF
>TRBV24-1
CATSDWGRGQTNTGELFF
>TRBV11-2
CASSPSKSGAWFF
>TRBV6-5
CASSLQGWGTYGYTF
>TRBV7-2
CASSSLFRGGEQFF
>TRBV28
CASVGTNYEQYF
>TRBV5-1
CASSGLAGVTYEQYF
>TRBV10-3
CAISETIGPAGVIRYGYTF
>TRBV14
CASSQGIAPAGELFF
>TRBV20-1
CSAIDTEAFF
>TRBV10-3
CAISEHWTGTSYEQYF
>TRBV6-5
CASKTGRVPGNTIYF
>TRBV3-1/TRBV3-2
CASSQINTEAFF
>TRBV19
CASSWVTPTEAFF
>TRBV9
CASSPIAGGSDEQFF
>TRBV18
CASSLASSTDTQYF
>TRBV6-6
CASSYTTGVNTGELFF
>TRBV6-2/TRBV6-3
CASSRRQAEAFF
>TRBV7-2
CASSLEGAYNSPLHF
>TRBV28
CASSLGGVPNTQYF
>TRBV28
CASSLSLGQPGSYNEQFF
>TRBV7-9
CASSPMEGIGYGYTF
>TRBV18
CASSPGTSGSYEQFF
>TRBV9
CASSAMTGSGEQFF
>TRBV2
CASSTMGLADYEQYF
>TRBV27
CASRAKNTEAFF
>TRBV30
CAWSSGGESPLHF
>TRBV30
CAYHRPQGWRTEAFF
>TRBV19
CASSLNWQGGYEQYF
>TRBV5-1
CASSRFGNQPQHF
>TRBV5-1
CASSWGRGGGQQETQYF
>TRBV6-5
CASGQRPTNEKLFF
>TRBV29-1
CSVSPGGSYEQYF
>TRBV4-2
CASSPDRNSNQPQHF
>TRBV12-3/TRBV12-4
CASSKPSSYEQYF
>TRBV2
CASSEGGLINEKLFF
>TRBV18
CASSQGIRNTIYF